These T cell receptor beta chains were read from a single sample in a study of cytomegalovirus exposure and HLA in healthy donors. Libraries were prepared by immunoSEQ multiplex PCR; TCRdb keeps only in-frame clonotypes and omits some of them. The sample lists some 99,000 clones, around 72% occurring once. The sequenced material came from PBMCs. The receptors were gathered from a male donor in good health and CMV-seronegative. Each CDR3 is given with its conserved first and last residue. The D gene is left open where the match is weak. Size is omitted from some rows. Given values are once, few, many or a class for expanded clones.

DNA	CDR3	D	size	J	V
TGTGCCAGCAGTTTATCGGGGACTAGCGGGAGGGCCGGTACGCAGTATTTT	CASSLSGTSGRAGTQYF	TRBD2	NA	TRBJ2-3	TRBV27
TGTGCCAGCAGCGCATTAGGACTAGCGGGAGTAAATGAGCAGTTCTTC	CASSALGLAGVNEQFF	TRBD2	NA	TRBJ2-1	TRBV9
TGTGCCAGCAGTTTGCTCCAGTGGGGGGACTATAGCAATCAGCCCCAGCATTTT	CASSLLQWGDYSNQPQHF	NA	once	TRBJ1-5	TRBV28
TGTGCCAGCAGCCAAGTGGAAGGGGCGAGTACCTTC	CASSQVEGASTF	NA	few	TRBJ1-2	TRBV14
TGTGCCAGCAGCGCAGGACAGAAGAACACTGAAGCTTTCTTT	CASSAGQKNTEAFF	NA	NA	TRBJ1-1	TRBV9
TGTGCCAGCAGCGTAGGGGGGGGTCCCGTGGAGACCCAGTACTTC	CASSVGGGPVETQYF	TRBD2	NA	TRBJ2-5	TRBV9
TGTGCCAGCAGTTTAAATCTAGGCACCATATATTTT	CASSLNLGTIYF	NA	NA	TRBJ1-3	TRBV28
TGTGCCAGCAGCCCCGGAGCATCAGATACGCAGTATTTT	CASSPGASDTQYF	NA	NA	TRBJ2-3	TRBV7-2
TGCAGCGTTGAAGGGGGCGCGTCTTATGGCTACACCTTC	CSVEGGASYGYTF	NA	few	TRBJ1-2	TRBV29-1
TGTGCCAGCACTTCCTACGCGGGATACTCCTACGAGCAGTACTTC	CASTSYAGYSYEQYF	NA	once	TRBJ2-7	TRBV27
TGCGCCAGCAGCTTGGACAGCGGGAGCTACAATGAGCAGTTCTTC	CASSLDSGSYNEQFF	TRBD2	NA	TRBJ2-1	TRBV5-1
TGTGCCAGCACCTTCCGGGACAGGCTCGACTACGAGCAGTACTTC	CASTFRDRLDYEQYF	TRBD1	once	TRBJ2-7	TRBV28
TGTGCCAGCACCCTAGGGGCAGGGACCGGGGAGCTGTTTTTT	CASTLGAGTGELFF	NA	NA	TRBJ2-2	TRBV28
TGTGCCAGCAGTAAGTCCCCGGGACAGAATAGCACAGATACGCAGTATTTT	CASSKSPGQNSTDTQYF	TRBD1	NA	TRBJ2-3	TRBV28
TGTGCCAGCAGTGAATTCTCTAGCGGGGGTTACAATGAGCAGTTCTTC	CASSEFSSGGYNEQFF	TRBD2	NA	TRBJ2-1	TRBV6-1
TGTGCCAGCAGTACTTGGGTCCGGGGTCTTGGAGCTTTCTTT	CASSTWVRGLGAFF	NA	NA	TRBJ1-1	TRBV28
TGCGCCAGCAGCCAAGTTGACGGACTTCCGACAACTGAAGCTTTCTTT	CASSQVDGLPTTEAFF	NA	NA	TRBJ1-1	TRBV4-1
TGTGCCAGCAGTTTCCGGAGGGCCGTTACAGATACGCAGTATTTT	CASSFRRAVTDTQYF	NA	NA	TRBJ2-3	TRBV27
TGCAGCGTTGGGTCCCCCACATACAATGAGCAGTTCTTC	CSVGSPTYNEQFF	NA	NA	TRBJ2-1	TRBV29-1
TGTGCCGATCCCTGGCCGCAGGGAACCTACGAGCAGTACTTC	CADPWPQGTYEQYF	NA	NA	TRBJ2-7	TRBV6-5
TGTGCCAGCACGCGACAGGGGAAGGACACCGGGGAGCTGTTTTTT	CASTRQGKDTGELFF	TRBD1	few	TRBJ2-2	TRBV7-9
TGTGCCAGCAGTGAAGTGGGGGCCGAGACCCAGTACTTC	CASSEVGAETQYF	NA	NA	TRBJ2-5	TRBV2
TGTGCCAGCAGCCGAGAACCTGGACAGGGTGGCTATGGCTACACCTTC	CASSREPGQGGYGYTF	TRBD1	NA	TRBJ1-2	TRBV4-2
TGCGCCAGCAGCCCTGAGGGGGGGGCCGGGTTGTACGAGCAGTACTTC	CASSPEGGAGLYEQYF	NA	NA	TRBJ2-7	TRBV5-1
TGTGCCAGCAATAGGGGGATGGGCTACGAGCAGTACTTC	CASNRGMGYEQYF	NA	once	TRBJ2-7	TRBV27
TGTGCCAGCAGCCCGTTAGGGTCTAGCGGGATAAATAGCACAGATACGCAGTATTTT	CASSPLGSSGINSTDTQYF	TRBD2	NA	TRBJ2-3	TRBV7-2
TGCGCCACCTCCCCCGGGACACATGTGTCCTCCTACAATGAGCAGTTCTTC	CATSPGTHVSSYNEQFF	NA	NA	TRBJ2-1	TRBV5-1
TGTGCCAGCAGTCGAGTAGCGGGAGCCACAGATACGCAGTATTTT	CASSRVAGATDTQYF	TRBD2	few	TRBJ2-3	TRBV6-5
TGTGCCAGCACCACCTGGGACAGCCAAGAGACCCAGTACTTC	CASTTWDSQETQYF	TRBD1	NA	TRBJ2-5	TRBV28
TGTGCCAGCAGCACCTCACTAGTAACCGGGGAGCTGTTTTTT	CASSTSLVTGELFF	NA	NA	TRBJ2-2	TRBV7-8
TGTGCCAGCAGTTACATGATAGCGGGAGATAGTGAGACCCAGTACTTC	CASSYMIAGDSETQYF	TRBD2	NA	TRBJ2-5	TRBV6-5
TGTGCCAGCAGTGAATGGGGGACAGGGGCAGAAAAACTGTTTTTT	CASSEWGTGAEKLFF	TRBD1	NA	TRBJ1-4	TRBV6-1